This T cell receptor (beta chain) was identified in a study of shared T cell receptors in the human thymus. This table comes from immunoSEQ multiplex PCR, and its TCRdb copy is limited to in-frame clones, with some not included. The sample holds 720,000 or so clones, approximately 83% seen once. CDR1 MGHRA and CDR2 YSYEKL come from the germline V gene. The CDR3 is 18 amino acids. Trimming shortened V by 0 bases and J by 3 bases, and 21 bases separated the two germline ends. This clone was observed once. The same sample was also used in a study of human thymus T cells. From that second work: Infants served as donors; they were healthy and Finnish and were having corrective surgery for congenital heart defects.

The clonotype comes from a girl under three years old with a congenital heart defect. What was sequenced was thymocytes. This chain uses TRBV4-1 with TRBJ2-7, with D perhaps TRBD2 (6 bases). The DNA of the CDR3 is TGCGCCAGCAGCCAAGATGATCGGACTACTATCGACAACTACGAGCAGTACTTC. Encoded protein: CASSQDDRTTIDNYEQYF.